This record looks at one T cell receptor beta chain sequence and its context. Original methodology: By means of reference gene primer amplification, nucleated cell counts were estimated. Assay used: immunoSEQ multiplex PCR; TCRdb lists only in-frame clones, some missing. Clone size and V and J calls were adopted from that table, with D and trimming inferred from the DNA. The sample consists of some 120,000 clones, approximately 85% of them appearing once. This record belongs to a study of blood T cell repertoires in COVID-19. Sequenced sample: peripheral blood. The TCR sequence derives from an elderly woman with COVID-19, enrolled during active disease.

The CDR3: CASSVETGAYNEQFF. The CDR3 DNA reads as TGTGCCAGCAGCGTAGAGACAGGGGCCTACAATGAGCAGTTCTTC. The chain has TRBV9 and TRBJ2-1; 8 positions match TRBD1. This CDR3 comprises 15 residues. CDR1 and CDR2 from the germline V gene are SGDLS and YYNGEE. With V trimmed by 0 bases and J by 2 bases, 1 base remained unmatched.